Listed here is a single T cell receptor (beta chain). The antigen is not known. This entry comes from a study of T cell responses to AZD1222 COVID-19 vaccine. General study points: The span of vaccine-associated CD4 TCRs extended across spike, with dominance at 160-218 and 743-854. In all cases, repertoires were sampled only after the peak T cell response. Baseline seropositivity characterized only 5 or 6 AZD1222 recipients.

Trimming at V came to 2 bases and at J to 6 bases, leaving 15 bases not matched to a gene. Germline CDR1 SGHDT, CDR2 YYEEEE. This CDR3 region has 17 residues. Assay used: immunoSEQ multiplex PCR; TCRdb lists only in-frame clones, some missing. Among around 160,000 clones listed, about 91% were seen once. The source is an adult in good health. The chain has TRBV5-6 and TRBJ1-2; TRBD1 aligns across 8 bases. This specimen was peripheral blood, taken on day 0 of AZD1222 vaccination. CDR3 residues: CASSLLGGRTGNDGYTF. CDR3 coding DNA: TGTGCCAGCAGCTTATTAGGTGGGCGGACAGGGAATGATGGCTACACCTTC.